A selection of T cell receptor beta chains follows, all from one sample in a study of blood T cells in healthy people across ages. A single record per CDR3 protein comes from TCRdb applying MiXCR to the 5' RACE reads. This table has about 730,000 distinct CDR3 sequences, more than 40% appearing once. Sequencing used blood. The receptors were gathered from a woman in her sixties in good health. Both conserved end residues are part of each CDR3. The D gene is left open where the match is weak. Some rows have no size entry. The others give once, few or many, or a class for an expanded clone.

V gene	J gene	clone size	D gene	CDR3 protein	CDR3 DNA
TRBV28	TRBJ2-3	NA	TRBD2	CASSPSSGPSTDTQYF	TGTGCCAGCAGCCCCTCTAGCGGTCCTAGCACAGATACGCAGTATTTT
TRBV20-1	TRBJ2-5	NA	NA	CSAREAAVEQYF	TGCAGTGCTAGGGAGGCGGCGGTTGAGCAGTACTTC
TRBV4-3	TRBJ1-2	NA	NA	CVSSQDRTSNYGYTF	TGCGTCAGCAGCCAAGATCGTACATCGAACTATGGCTACACCTTC
TRBV5-1	TRBJ2-5	NA	NA	CASSLAATAGQETQYF	TGCGCCAGCAGCTTGGCCGCGACAGCGGGTCAAGAGACCCAGTACTTC
TRBV20-1	TRBJ2-7	NA	TRBD2	CSAEIAVSGDEQYF	TGCAGTGCCGAGATAGCGGTCAGCGGGGACGAGCAGTACTTC
TRBV7-8	TRBJ2-5	few	NA	CASSLVPPAGRGPQETQYF	TGTGCCAGCAGCTTAGTTCCCCCGGCCGGGCGGGGGCCACAAGAGACCCAGTACTTC
TRBV3-1	TRBJ1-2	once	NA	CASSQAGLYGYTF	TGTGCCAGCAGCCAAGCAGGGCTCTATGGCTACACCTTC
TRBV7-2	TRBJ2-1	NA	NA	CASSPVAGLGYDEQFF	TGTGCCAGCAGCCCGGTGGCGGGGCTAGGCTACGATGAGCAGTTCTTC
TRBV20-1	TRBJ1-2	NA	TRBD1	CSATGGGYGYTF	TGCAGTGCTACAGGGGGAGGGTATGGCTACACCTTC
TRBV12-3/TRBV12-4	TRBJ1-2	many	NA	CASSFMAQYYGYTF	TGTGCCAGCAGTTTTATGGCACAGTACTATGGCTACACCTTC
TRBV27	TRBJ2-7	NA	TRBD1	CASRLRVGTGVYEQYF	TGTGCCAGCAGGCTACGGGTAGGGACAGGGGTCTACGAGCAGTACTTC
TRBV7-2	TRBJ1-5	few	TRBD1	CASSLDRVGQPQHF	TGTGCCAGCAGCTTGGACAGGGTGGGTCAGCCCCAGCATTTT
TRBV18	TRBJ2-7	many	NA	CASSPGAATYEQYF	TGTGCCAGCTCACCTGGGGCCGCGACCTACGAGCAGTACTTC
TRBV5-5	TRBJ2-1	NA	TRBD2	CASSLGLAGGQVYNEQFF	TGTGCCAGCAGCTTGGGACTAGCGGGAGGGCAGGTTTACAATGAGCAGTTCTTC
TRBV7-3	TRBJ2-1	few	TRBD1	CASSSPRGQGAHEQFF	TGTGCCAGCAGCTCTCCCCGGGGACAGGGGGCACATGAGCAGTTCTTC
TRBV3-1	TRBJ2-7	NA	TRBD2	CASSPRLAGGEQYF	TGTGCCAGCAGCCCCAGACTAGCGGGGGGCGAGCAGTACTTC
TRBV3-1	TRBJ2-3	NA	NA	CASSQGLAALSNTQYF	TGTGCCAGCAGCCAGGGGTTAGCAGCCCTTTCGAATACGCAGTATTTT
TRBV29-1	TRBJ1-1	few	NA	CSVADGLNTEAFF	TGCAGCGTAGCGGACGGATTGAACACTGAAGCTTTCTTT
TRBV29-1	TRBJ2-7	NA	NA	CSVSEGSYVQYF	TGTAGCGTTTCGGAGGGCTCCTACGTGCAGTACTTC
TRBV6-1	TRBJ2-3	few	TRBD1	CASTPTGVDTQYF	TGTGCCAGCACCCCGACAGGGGTAGATACGCAGTATTTT
TRBV3-1	TRBJ2-3	many	NA	CASSLWRGPTDTQYF	TGTGCCAGCAGTCTCTGGCGGGGTCCCACAGATACGCAGTATTTT
TRBV25-1	TRBJ2-7	NA	NA	CASSETGTGYYEQYF	TGTGCCAGCAGTGAGACCGGGACTGGATACTACGAGCAGTACTTC
TRBV20-1	TRBJ2-3	few	NA	CSARAARTTDTQYF	TGCAGTGCTAGAGCGGCCAGGACCACAGATACGCAGTATTTT
TRBV5-6	TRBJ2-1	NA	NA	CASWRDHEQFF	TGTGCCAGCTGGAGGGACCATGAGCAGTTCTTC
TRBV20-1	TRBJ1-1	once	NA	CSARAQGGMNTEAFF	TGCAGTGCTAGGGCACAGGGAGGGATGAACACTGAAGCTTTCTTT
TRBV4-3	TRBJ2-3	NA	NA	CASSHVEWTRDGSSTDTQYF	TGCGCCAGCAGCCACGTAGAGTGGACAAGGGACGGTTCTAGCACAGATACGCAGTATTTT
TRBV9	TRBJ2-5	NA	NA	CASSGGLETQYF	TGTGCCAGCAGCGGAGGGTTGGAGACCCAGTACTTC
TRBV2	TRBJ1-2	many	NA	CASSEAGVWGYTF	TGTGCCAGCAGTGAAGCTGGCGTATGGGGCTACACCTTC
TRBV29-1	TRBJ1-3	NA	NA	CSVGGGKTGNTIYF	TGCAGCGTTGGGGGGGGCAAGACTGGAAACACCATATATTTT
TRBV7-9	TRBJ2-7	NA	TRBD2	CASSLGGSKHEQYF	TGTGCCAGCAGCTTAGGCGGGAGCAAACACGAGCAGTACTTC
TRBV7-2	TRBJ2-5	NA	NA	CATTPRQVQETQYF	TGTGCCACGACCCCCCGACAGGTTCAAGAGACCCAGTACTTC
TRBV3-1	TRBJ2-3	few	TRBD2	CASSQGAGSLTDTQYF	TGTGCCAGCAGCCAAGGAGCGGGGTCTCTCACAGATACGCAGTATTTT
TRBV6-5	TRBJ2-3	NA	TRBD1	CASSYSIGQAARYF	TGTGCCAGCAGTTACTCGATCGGACAGGCGGCTCGGTATTTT
TRBV2	TRBJ2-1	NA	NA	CASGGNHNEQFF	TGTGCCAGCGGTGGCAACCACAATGAGCAGTTCTTC
TRBV5-1	TRBJ2-7	NA	NA	CASSLDGTTSYEQYF	TGCGCCAGCAGCTTGGACGGGACAACCTCCTACGAGCAGTACTTC
TRBV7-2	TRBJ2-7	NA	NA	CASSSPGDFIYEQYF	TGTGCCAGCAGCTCCCCCGGGGATTTTATCTACGAGCAGTACTTC
TRBV6-6	TRBJ2-1	few	TRBD2	CASRELAGGIHEQFF	TGTGCCAGCAGGGAACTAGCGGGGGGAATACATGAGCAGTTCTTC
TRBV6-2/TRBV6-3	TRBJ2-1	few	TRBD2	CASTKPSGSSQFF	TGTGCCAGCACCAAACCTAGCGGGAGCTCTCAGTTCTTC
TRBV29-1	TRBJ1-2	NA	TRBD1	CSVEQGARRYTF	TGCAGCGTTGAACAGGGGGCTCGGCGCTACACCTTC
TRBV7-2	TRBJ2-1	many	NA	CASSRPQRNEQFF	TGTGCCAGCAGCCGCCCCCAACGCAATGAGCAGTTCTTC
TRBV6-4	TRBJ2-2	NA	NA	CASSDSGGTGELFF	TGTGCCAGCAGTGACTCGGGGGGAACCGGGGAGCTGTTTTTT
TRBV10-3	TRBJ2-4	NA	TRBD1	CAINSPGQGAREQYF	TGTGCCATCAACTCCCCGGGACAGGGGGCTCGGGAGCAGTACTTC
TRBV7-9	TRBJ2-7	few	NA	CASSLDRGREHEQYF	TGTGCCAGCAGCTTAGACCGGGGGCGGGAGCACGAGCAGTACTTC
TRBV3-1	TRBJ1-4	NA	NA	CASSQDPGGDEKLFF	TGTGCCAGCAGCCAAGATCCGGGAGGGGATGAAAAACTGTTTTTT
TRBV9	TRBJ2-7	NA	NA	CASSDRSASEQYF	TGTGCCAGCAGCGACCGGAGCGCTAGCGAGCAGTACTTC
TRBV4-3	TRBJ1-4	NA	NA	CASSTQGTTNEKLFF	TGCGCCAGCAGCACCCAGGGCACAACTAATGAAAAACTGTTTTTT
TRBV6-6	TRBJ2-7	few	NA	CASSSSGTRYEQYF	TGTGCCAGCAGTTCTTCCGGGACACGCTACGAGCAGTACTTC
TRBV20-1	TRBJ2-3	NA	TRBD2	CSAREFVAGSTDTQYF	TGCAGTGCTAGAGAGTTCGTAGCGGGGAGCACAGATACGCAGTATTTT
TRBV7-3	TRBJ2-1	NA	TRBD2	CASSSIRLAGGKGEQFF	TGTGCCAGCAGCTCGATCAGACTAGCGGGAGGGAAGGGTGAGCAGTTCTTC
TRBV12-3/TRBV12-4	TRBJ2-3	NA	NA	CASSSSRGRTDTQYF	TGTGCTAGCAGTTCAAGCAGGGGCCGCACAGATACGCAGTATTTT
TRBV29-1	TRBJ1-1	NA	NA	CSGQVGDTEAFF	TGCAGCGGCCAGGTGGGGGACACTGAAGCTTTCTTT
TRBV7-2	TRBJ1-1	NA	NA	CASSIQGGTEAFF	TGTGCCAGCAGCATCCAGGGTGGCACTGAAGCTTTCTTT
TRBV29-1	TRBJ2-1	NA	NA	CSVLARRGDEQFF	TGCAGCGTTTTAGCGAGAAGGGGCGATGAGCAGTTCTTC
TRBV7-2	TRBJ2-7	NA	NA	CASSSLARDGGEQYF	TGTGCCAGCAGCTCCCTGGCGCGGGACGGTGGCGAGCAGTACTTC
TRBV2	TRBJ1-4	NA	NA	CASSGQGSTNEKLFF	TGTGCCAGCAGTGGGCAGGGCTCAACTAATGAAAAACTGTTTTTT